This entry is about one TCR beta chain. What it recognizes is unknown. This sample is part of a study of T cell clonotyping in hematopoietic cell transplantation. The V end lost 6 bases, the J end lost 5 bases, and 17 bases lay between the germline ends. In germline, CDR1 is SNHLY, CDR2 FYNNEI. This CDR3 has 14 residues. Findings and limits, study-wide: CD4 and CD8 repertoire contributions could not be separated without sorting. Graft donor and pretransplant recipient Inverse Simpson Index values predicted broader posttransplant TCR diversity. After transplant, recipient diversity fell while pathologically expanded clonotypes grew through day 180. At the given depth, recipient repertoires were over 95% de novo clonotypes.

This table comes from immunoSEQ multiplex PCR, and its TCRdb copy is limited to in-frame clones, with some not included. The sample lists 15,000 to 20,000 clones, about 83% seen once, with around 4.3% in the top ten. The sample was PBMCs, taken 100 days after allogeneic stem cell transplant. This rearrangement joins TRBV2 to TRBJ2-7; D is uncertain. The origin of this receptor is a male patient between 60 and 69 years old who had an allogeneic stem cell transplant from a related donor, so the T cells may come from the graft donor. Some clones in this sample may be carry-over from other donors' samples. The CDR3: CASRQGLFTHEQYF. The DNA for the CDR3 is TGTGCCAGCAGGCAAGGGCTTTTCACCCACGAGCAGTACTTC.